The text below deals with one TCR beta chain. Its matching antigen is unknown. V lost 0 bases to trimming and J lost 5 bases, with 0 bases between them. Germline lookup yields CDR1 SGDLS and CDR2 YYNGEE. The CDR3 consists of 11 residues. These data belong to a study of cytotoxic CD8 clonotypes in ibrutinib-treated CLL. Clones were read by immunoSEQ multiplex PCR, and TCRdb kept only the in-frame ones, dropping some. The sample contains some 140,000 clones, less than 95% of which appear only once. Study observations and caveats: Clonality went up at the time of ibrutinib response, stayed stable in sustained remission, and later dropped back toward its baseline level at progression.

The source material was PBMCs, sampled after 12 months of ibrutinib treatment. This receptor was taken from a human donor with chronic lymphocytic leukemia. The chain is built from TRBV9 and TRBJ2-1, with D unresolved. The CDR3, as DNA: TGTGCCAGCAGCGTAGACAATGAGCAGTTCTTC. Translated: CASSVDNEQFF.